This T cell receptor beta chain was identified during a study of human T cells and chemical hapten exposure. Study-wide context: Small differences in pooled library volume mainly drove the variation in TCR yields per sample.

Time point given: healthy volunteer bleed at 2 weeks. The total RNA was obtained from whole blood that was not fractionated. Study findings and constraints: Once DPC sensitization occurred, TCRs above 1 in 1000 frequency showed no change.

As the library was built, unique molecular identifiers were attached to individual cDNA molecules. Source study methods: Counts of TCRs in each sample centred on a median of about 99,000 and extended from around 25,000 to 690,000. One entry per CDR3 protein results from TCRdb running MiXCR on the RACE reads. TCRdb, not the authors, supplied the V and J calls. The sample has 75,000 to 100,000 distinct CDR3 sequences; about 8.7% are singletons. The CDR3 has 12 residues. The germline V gene has CDR1 LNHDA and CDR2 SQIVND (reference sequence). The V gene lost 5 bases and the J gene lost 6 bases, with 10 bases spanning the gap. This clonotype appeared a few times. What it recognizes is unknown.

The sample consisted of whole blood. The receptor was isolated from a female donor in good health. Some clones in this sample may be carry-over from other donors' samples. This chain joins TRBV19 and TRBJ1-1; D is perhaps TRBD1 (6 bases). Here the CDR3 DNA reads TGTGCCAGTAGTGGGGGGCGACCTGAAGCTTTCTTT. Its protein product is CASSGGRPEAFF.